These 14 T cell receptor beta chains originate from one sample sequenced in a study of cytomegalovirus exposure and HLA in healthy donors (dated by TCRdb to the late 2010s). Preparation of the library involved the immunoSEQ multiplex PCR assay. For the multiplex PCR, a mixture combining 60 forward primers for TCR Vbeta segments and 13 reverse primers for TCR Jbeta segments was used. The source is immuneACCESS, and TCRdb retained only in-frame sequences with V and J called. Part of the clones is not carried over; for the studies checked, unresolved V genes explain less than half of this, and the remainder is unexplained. The sample records 140,000 to 150,000 clones, approximately 80% of which are singletons. The top ten clonotypes cover about 4% of the sample. Sequencing input: PBMCs. The source of these receptors is a male donor in good health and CMV-seronegative.

This clone was seen only a few times. The rearrangement joins TRBV7-3 to TRBJ2-1; D perhaps matches TRBD1 (5 bases). The V gene's germline CDR1 is SGHTA and CDR2 FQGTGA. The CDR3 sequence is 12 residues long. V gave up 5 bases and J gave up 9 bases, with 11 bases separating them. CDR3 DNA: TGTGCCAGCAGCCCCTCAGGGCGTGAGCAGTTCTTC. It codes for CASSPSGREQFF.

This clone was counted between two and nine times. This chain uses TRBV9 with TRBJ2-2; TRBD2 agrees at 10 bases. The CDR3 consists of 15 residues. The V gene end was trimmed by 7 bases and the J gene end by 5 bases; junction bases not matched to a gene: 8. The germline gives CDR1 SGDLS, CDR2 YYNGEE. The CDR3 region has the DNA TGTGCCAGCTTAAGCGGGAGGGCCTTAACCGGGGAGCTGTTTTTT. Translating it yields CASLSGRALTGELFF.

To note about this clone: The junction differs from germline at one of its ends, possibly a read error. V and J are TRBV7-9 and TRBJ1-1, with 9 bases identical to TRBD1. The CDR3 totals 14 residues. Germline V lookup: CDR1 SEHNR, CDR2 FQNEAQ (reference sequence). CDR3: CSSSPPGTGSEAFF. In nucleotides, the CDR3 is TGTTCCAGCAGCCCCCCCGGGACAGGGTCTGAAGCTTTCTTT.

The rearrangement links TRBV7-6 to TRBJ1-4; TRBD1 matches at 9 bases. Germline V gene lookup returns CDR1 SGHVS and CDR2 FNYEAQ. The V segment lost 4 bases and the J segment 7 bases; nucleotides outside the gene matches: 7. The CDR3 has 15 amino acids. The CDR3 region is CASSSDRGSSEKLFF. CDR3 DNA: TGTGCCAGCAGCTCGGACAGGGGCTCGTCTGAAAAACTGTTTTTT. The variable domain in full, completed from reference TRBV7-6 and TRBJ1-4, reads GAGVSQSPRYKVTKRGQDVALRCDPISGHVSLYWYRQALGQGPEFLTYFNYEAQQDKSGLPNDRFSAERPEGSISTLTIQRTEQRDSAMYRCASSSDRGSSEKLFFGSGTQLSVL.

The rearrangement joins TRBV27 to TRBJ2-5; 7 positions match TRBD1. The V gene's germline CDR1 is MNHEY and CDR2 SMNVEV (reference sequence). The trim removed 1 base at V and 3 bases at J, leaving 2 bases unmatched. The CDR3 has 14 residues. CDR3 bases: TGTGCCAGCAGTTTATTGGGACAGAAAGAGACCCAGTACTTC. Residues: CASSLLGQKETQYF.

The gene calls are TRBV4-1 and TRBJ2-1; TRBD2 aligns across 14 bases. This CDR3 contains 22 residues. Germline V gene lookup returns CDR1 MGHRA and CDR2 YSYEKL. J was trimmed by 2 bases and V by 1 base; bases with no gene match: 16. CDR3 sequence reads: CASSQGTGRLAGGRETYNEQFF. CDR3 in DNA: TGCGCCAGCAGCCAAGGGACAGGGAGACTAGCGGGAGGGCGGGAGACCTACAATGAGCAGTTCTTC.

The chain is built from TRBV30 and TRBJ2-5; 8 nucleotides line up with TRBD2. The last part of the DNA fits TRBJ2-7 better; the J call may be wrong. This CDR3 has 19 amino acids. Germline CDR1 and CDR2: GTSNPN and SVGIG (reference sequence). The CDR3 bases are TGTGCCTGGAGTGCCGGGATCGCAGGACTGGATAGCGGGACCTACGAGCAGTACTTC. The encoded protein is CAWSAGIAGLDSGTYEQYF.

This clone was detected a few times. The chain uses TRBV27 and TRBJ1-5; TRBD1 is a possible D gene (5 bases). This CDR3 region has 16 residues. The germline V gene encodes CDR1 MNHEY and CDR2 SMNVEV (reference sequence). The V gene lost 6 bases and the J gene lost 1 base, with 16 bases spanning the gap. The CDR3 sequence is CASRPGSGGSNQPQHF. CDR3 DNA sequence: TGTGCCAGCAGGCCTGGGTCGGGGGGAAGCAATCAGCCCCAGCATTTT.

The gene calls are TRBV7-9 and TRBJ2-1; D unresolved. The CDR3 is 10 amino acids. Trimming pared 6 bases from V and 7 bases from J, leaving 4 bases between. CDR1 and CDR2 (germline): SEHNR, FQNEAQ (reference sequence). The DNA for the CDR3 is TGTGCCAGCAGATCAAATGAGCAGTTCTTC. Translation gives CASRSNEQFF.

The chain employs TRBV11-2 and TRBJ1-1; D remains ambiguous. Trimming took off 7 bases at V and 8 bases at J, with 11 bases between the two ends. The CDR3 runs 11 residues. Germline V lookup: CDR1 SGHAT, CDR2 FQNNGV. The CDR3 is CASTTGREAFF. CDR3 in DNA: TGTGCCAGCACCACGGGTCGGGAAGCTTTCTTT.

This clone appeared once. A junction boundary mismatches the germline segment, possibly from a read error. The CDR3 spells CSSSTRTGGEAVDYGYTF. The CDR3 nucleotides read TGTTCCAGCAGCACAAGGACAGGGGGCGAAGCGGTAGACTATGGCTACACCTTC. The chain carries TRBV7-9 and TRBJ1-2, with 11 bases aligning to TRBD1. CDR1 and CDR2 from the germline V gene are SEHNR and FQNEAQ (reference sequence). The CDR3 is made up of 18 amino acids.

This clone turned up a few times. This chain connects TRBV6-1 to TRBJ2-3; 7 bases align to TRBD2. The CDR3 runs to 14 residues. Germline values: CDR1 MNHNS, CDR2 SASEGT. Trimming took 5 bases from V and 0 from J; bases not matched to a gene: 2. CDR3 region: CASSLGGSTDTQYF. CDR3 coding DNA: TGTGCCAGCAGTCTCGGGGGGAGCACAGATACGCAGTATTTT.

The gene calls are TRBV30 and TRBJ1-1; no clear D gene. V was cut by 4 bases and J by 1 base, with 10 bases left in between. Germline-derived CDR1 and CDR2 are GTSNPN and SVGIG (reference sequence). The CDR3 extends over 13 amino acids. Here the CDR3 reads CAWTPSKNTEAFF. DNA of the CDR3: TGTGCCTGGACTCCCTCTAAGAACACTGAAGCTTTCTTT.

This chain joins TRBV7-3 and TRBJ1-6; TRBD1 is a possible D gene (6 bases). The CDR3 is 15 residues long. Trimming removed 5 bases at V and 8 bases at J, with 16 bases between. CDR1 is SGHTA and CDR2 is FQGTGA in the germline V gene. CDR3 bases: TGTGCCAGCAGCCCCTCGGGGGGGCTGGATTCACCCCTCCACTTT. This translates into CASSPSGGLDSPLHF.